The 4 T cell receptor beta chains below all came from one sample that was sequenced in a study of OX40 agonist ivuxolimab in advanced cancers. TCRdb's copy holds only in-frame clones and misses some; the assay was immunoSEQ multiplex PCR. The sample has 55,000 to 70,000 clones, over 80% seen once. The sample here was CD4+ or CD8+ T cells sorted from blood, taken in a trial of the OX40 agonist ivuxolimab. These receptor sequences come from an adult with an advanced solid tumor such as melanoma, head and neck, liver or kidney cancer.

The V call is TRBV5-1, the J call TRBJ2-5; 9 positions agree with TRBD2. The CDR3 covers 18 residues. Losses at the gene ends were 0 bases for V and 1 base for J; bases not matched to a gene: 10. Germline V CDR1 and CDR2: SGHRS, YFSETQ. Here the CDR3 DNA reads TGCGCCAGCAGCTTGGAAGTAGCGGGGGCCCCGGGCCAAGAGACCCAGTACTTC. Protein sequence: CASSLEVAGAPGQETQYF.

The rearrangement uses TRBV10-2 and TRBJ2-7; tentative D call: TRBD1 (5 bases). The CDR3 length is 11 residues. The V end lost 6 bases, the J end lost 3 bases, and 6 bases lay between the germline ends. Germline V CDR1 and CDR2: WSHSY, SAAADI. This CDR3 is CASRDNYEQYV. The CDR3 DNA sequence: TGCGCCAGCAGGGACAACTACGAGCAGTACGTC.

This clone was seen once. The chain recombines TRBV9 with TRBJ2-3, with a weak D call TRBD1 (6 bases). Trimming cost V 4 bases and J 4 bases, with 16 bases left between them. The CDR3 spans 15 residues. CDR1 SGDLS and CDR2 YYNGEE come from the germline V gene. The CDR3, as DNA: TGTGCCAGCAGCTGGGGGCGTACAGGGTCAGATACGCAGTATTTT. It codes for CASSWGRTGSDTQYF.

The V call is TRBV2, the J call TRBJ1-3; D possibly corresponds to TRBD1 (6 bases). The CDR3 runs to 16 residues. V was clipped by 4 bases and J by 1 base, with 14 bases between them. Germline V CDR1 and CDR2: SNHLY, FYNNEI. Written as DNA, the CDR3 is TGTGCCAGCAGTGGAGGGGGGAAGCAGTCTGGAAACACCATATATTTT. This encodes CASSGGGKQSGNTIYF.